The subject of this entry is one T cell receptor (beta chain). It lacks a known antigen. A much more abundant neighbour one base away suggests this may be a read error. Sample treatment or condition, as interpreted from the label and publication: allogeneic hematopoietic cell transplantation with graft depleted of TCRalphabeta T cells and CD19 B cells. Transplant recipients were children who received TCRalphabeta/CD19-depleted allogeneic hematopoietic cell grafts. The protocol used for the library was PCR. For sequencing, an Illumina HiSeq 2500 was employed. Molecular barcoding was employed in the preparation of TCR libraries, with unique molecular identifiers being used to normalize TCRbeta repertoire quantification. TCRdb took the public reads, trimmed them with fastp at Q25, ran MiXCR for clone calling and kept in-frame beta chains. Every entry covers one CDR3 protein and lists the most common genes and DNA from its rows. The sample contains around 300,000 distinct CDR3 sequences, 9.5% to 13% of them found a single time. Clones ranked in the top ten supply around 7.6% of the sample.

The data derive from a study of T-cell reconstitution after alpha-beta-depleted transplantation in children (TCRdb year 2016). At the level of the whole study: The study quantitatively tracked T-cell immune reconstitution after TCRalphabeta/CD19-depleted allogeneic hematopoietic cell transplantation in children using TCR repertoire profiling.

The study at large found these results: Over the following months the frequencies of hyperexpanded clones went down, and after one year T-cell counts and TCRbeta diversity were mostly credited to newly produced T cells. The apparently early alphabetaT-cell count recovery about two months after transplant was reportedly dependent on only several hundred rapidly expanded clones derived from non-depleted graft cells. In some patients, high TCRbeta diversity at day 60 was attributed to recipient T cells and intrathymic progenitors that had survived conditioning.

CDR1 and CDR2, looked up from the germline V gene, are ENHRY and SYGVKD. From the cysteine up to the phenylalanine, the CDR3 has a length of 14 residues. Kept here is only the CDR3 DNA, which spans 42 bases and is read in frame from base 1. The receptor was isolated from a boy under three years old with acute myeloid leukemia, due to receive a stem cell transplant. The chain joins TRBV10-3 to TRBJ2-2; the junction holds 12 bases that match TRBD2. The input for sequencing was PBMCs, taken before TCRalphabeta/CD19-depleted stem cell transplant. The sequenced DNA: TGTGCCATCAGTCGACTAGCGGGAGCCCGGGACCTGTTTTTT. Translation gives CAISRLAGARDLFF.